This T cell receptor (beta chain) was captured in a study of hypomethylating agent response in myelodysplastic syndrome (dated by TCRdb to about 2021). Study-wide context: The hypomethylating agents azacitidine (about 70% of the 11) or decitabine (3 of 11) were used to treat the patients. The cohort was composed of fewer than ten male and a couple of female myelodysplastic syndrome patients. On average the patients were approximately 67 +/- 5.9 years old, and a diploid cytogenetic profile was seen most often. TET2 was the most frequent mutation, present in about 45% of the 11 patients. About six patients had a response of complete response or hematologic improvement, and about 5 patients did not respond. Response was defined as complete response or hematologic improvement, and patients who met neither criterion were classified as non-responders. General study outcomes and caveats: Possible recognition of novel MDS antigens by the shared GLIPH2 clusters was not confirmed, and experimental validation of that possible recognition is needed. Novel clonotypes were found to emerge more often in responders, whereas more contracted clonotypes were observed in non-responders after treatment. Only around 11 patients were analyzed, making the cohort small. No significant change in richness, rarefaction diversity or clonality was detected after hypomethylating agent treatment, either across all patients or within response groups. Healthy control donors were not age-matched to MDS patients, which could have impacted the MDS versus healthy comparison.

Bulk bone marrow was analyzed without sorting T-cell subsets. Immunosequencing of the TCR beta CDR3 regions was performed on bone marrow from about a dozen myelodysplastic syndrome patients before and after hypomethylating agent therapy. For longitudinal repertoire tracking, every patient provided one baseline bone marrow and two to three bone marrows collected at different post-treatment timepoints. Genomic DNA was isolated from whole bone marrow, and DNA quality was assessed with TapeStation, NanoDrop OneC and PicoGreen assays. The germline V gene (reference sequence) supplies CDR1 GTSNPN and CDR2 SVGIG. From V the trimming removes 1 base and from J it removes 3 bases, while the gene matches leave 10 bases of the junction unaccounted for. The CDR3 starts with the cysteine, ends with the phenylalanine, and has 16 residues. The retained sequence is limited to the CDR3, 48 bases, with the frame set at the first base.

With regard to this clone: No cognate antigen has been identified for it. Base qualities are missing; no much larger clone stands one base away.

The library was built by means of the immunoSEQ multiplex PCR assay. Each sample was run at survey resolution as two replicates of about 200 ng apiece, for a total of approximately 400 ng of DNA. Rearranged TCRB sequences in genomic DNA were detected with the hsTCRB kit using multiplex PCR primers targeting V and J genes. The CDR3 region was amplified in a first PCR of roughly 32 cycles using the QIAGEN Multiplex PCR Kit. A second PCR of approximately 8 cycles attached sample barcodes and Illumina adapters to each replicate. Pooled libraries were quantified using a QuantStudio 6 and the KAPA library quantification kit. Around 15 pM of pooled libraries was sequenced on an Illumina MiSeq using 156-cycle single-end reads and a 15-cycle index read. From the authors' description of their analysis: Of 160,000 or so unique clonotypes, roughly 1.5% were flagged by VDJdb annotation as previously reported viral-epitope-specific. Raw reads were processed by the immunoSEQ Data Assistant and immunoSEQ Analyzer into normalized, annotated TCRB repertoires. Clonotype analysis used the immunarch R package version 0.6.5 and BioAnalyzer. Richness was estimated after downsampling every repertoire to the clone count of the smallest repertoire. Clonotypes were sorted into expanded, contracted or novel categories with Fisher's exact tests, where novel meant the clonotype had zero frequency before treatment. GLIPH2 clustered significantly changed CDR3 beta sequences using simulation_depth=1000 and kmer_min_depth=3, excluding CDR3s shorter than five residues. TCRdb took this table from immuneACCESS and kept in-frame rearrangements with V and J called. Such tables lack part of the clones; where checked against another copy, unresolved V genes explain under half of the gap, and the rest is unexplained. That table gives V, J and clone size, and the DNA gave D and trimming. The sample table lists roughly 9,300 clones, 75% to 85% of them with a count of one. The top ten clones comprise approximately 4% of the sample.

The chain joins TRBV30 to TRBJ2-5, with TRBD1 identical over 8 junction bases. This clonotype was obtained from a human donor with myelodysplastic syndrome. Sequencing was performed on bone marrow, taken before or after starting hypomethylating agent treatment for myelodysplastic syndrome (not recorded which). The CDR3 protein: CAWSANQGAWEETQYF. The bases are TGTGCCTGGAGTGCTAACCAGGGGGCGTGGGAAGAGACCCAGTACTTC.